Included here is one T cell receptor (beta chain) sequence, with context. The entry originates in a study of blood T cell repertoires in COVID-19. Original handling: It was from reference gene primer amplification that nucleated cell counts were estimated. Method: immunoSEQ multiplex PCR; TCRdb's copy keeps in-frame clones and lacks some. Clone size and V and J calls were adopted from that table, with D and trimming inferred from the DNA. The sample carries 250,000 or so clones, about 90% recorded once. CDR1 and CDR2 from the germline V gene are LGHNT and FRNRAP. Trimming left V 2 bases short and J 0 bases short, with 10 bases between. This CDR3 is built from 15 residues. Assignment of participants to cohorts was predicated upon participant-reported clinical history.

The specimen sequenced was PBMCs or T cells enriched from blood (not recorded which). The clonotype originates from a human donor in a cohort exposed to, infected with or recovered from COVID-19 (not recorded which). The donor label of this sample is uncertain. J is TRBJ1-1 and V is TRBV12-5, with D tentatively TRBD1 (6 bases). The CDR3 DNA reads TGTGCTAGTGGTTTGTCTACAGGGATGAACACTGAAGCTTTCTTT. It translates to CASGLSTGMNTEAFF.